This T cell receptor (beta chain) derives from a study of tumor-infiltrating lymphocytes in localized non-small cell lung cancer. Assay: immunoSEQ multiplex PCR; the TCRdb copy retains only in-frame clones and omits some. This table has under 25,000 clones, just under 70% appearing once. This clonotype was obtained from a human donor with non-small cell lung cancer. The sample taken for sequencing was lung tumor tissue.

Written as DNA, the CDR3 is TGCGCCAGCAGACTCGGACAGGGGGCGGGTGAAGCTTTCTTT. Protein product: CASRLGQGAGEAFF. V gene TRBV4-1 combines with J gene TRBJ1-1; 11 nucleotides line up with TRBD1. The CDR3 covers 14 residues. Germline-derived CDR1 and CDR2 are MGHRA and YSYEKL. The ends lost 6 bases at V and 7 bases at J; junction bases unmatched: 7.